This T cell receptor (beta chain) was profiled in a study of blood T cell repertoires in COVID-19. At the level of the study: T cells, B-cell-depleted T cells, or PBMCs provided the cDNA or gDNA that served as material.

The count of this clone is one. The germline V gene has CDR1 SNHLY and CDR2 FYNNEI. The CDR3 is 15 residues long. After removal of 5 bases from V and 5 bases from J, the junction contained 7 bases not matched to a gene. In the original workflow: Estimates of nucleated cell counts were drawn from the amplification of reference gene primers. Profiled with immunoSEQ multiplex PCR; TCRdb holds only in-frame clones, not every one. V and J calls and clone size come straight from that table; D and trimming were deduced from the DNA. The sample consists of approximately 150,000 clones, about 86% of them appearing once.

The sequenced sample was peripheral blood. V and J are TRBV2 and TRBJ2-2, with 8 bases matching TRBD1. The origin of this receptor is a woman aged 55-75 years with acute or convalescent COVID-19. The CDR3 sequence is CASSSRGQGTGELFF. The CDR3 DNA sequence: TGTGCCAGCAGTAGCAGGGGGCAAGGGACCGGGGAGCTGTTTTTT.